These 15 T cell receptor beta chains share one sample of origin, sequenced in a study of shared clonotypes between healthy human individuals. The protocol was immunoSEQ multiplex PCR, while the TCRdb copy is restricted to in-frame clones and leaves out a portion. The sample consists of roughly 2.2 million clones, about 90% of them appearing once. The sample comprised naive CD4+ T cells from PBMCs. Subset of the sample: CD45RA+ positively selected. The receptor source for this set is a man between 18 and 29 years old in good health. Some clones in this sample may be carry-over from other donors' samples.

CDR3 in DNA: TGTGCCACCAGCAGTAATAGGGACTCTGGCTACACCTTC. Translation gives CATSSNRDSGYTF. J is TRBJ1-2 and V is TRBV15, with D possibly being TRBD1 (5 bases). The CDR3 contains 13 residues. V gave up 3 bases and J gave up 7 bases, with 12 bases separating them. Germline loops: CDR1 LNHNV, CDR2 YYDKDF (reference sequence).

The CDR3 loop reads CASSLIQGGGEKLFF. The CDR3 bases are TGTGCCAGCAGTTTAATCCAGGGAGGAGGGGAAAAACTGTTTTTT. The genes are TRBV28 and TRBJ1-4; TRBD1 might be the D (5 bases). The CDR3 totals 15 residues. V lost 2 bases and J 8 bases, leaving 15 bases between the germline ends. The V gene's germline CDR1 is MDHEN and CDR2 SYDVKM. Full variable domain (missing parts from reference TRBV28 and TRBJ1-4): DVKVTQSSRYLVKRTGEKVFLECVQDMDHENMFWYRQDPGLGLRLIYFSYDVKMKEKGDIPEGYSVSREKKERFSLILESASTNQTSMYLCASSLIQGGGEKLFFGSGTQLSVL.

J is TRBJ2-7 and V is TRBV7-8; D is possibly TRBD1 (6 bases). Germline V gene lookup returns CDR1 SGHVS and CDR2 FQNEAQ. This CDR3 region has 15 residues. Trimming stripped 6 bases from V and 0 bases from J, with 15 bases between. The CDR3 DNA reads TGTGCCAGCAGAGCCCCGGGACAAAGCTCCTACGAGCAGTACTTC. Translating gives CASRAPGQSSYEQYF.

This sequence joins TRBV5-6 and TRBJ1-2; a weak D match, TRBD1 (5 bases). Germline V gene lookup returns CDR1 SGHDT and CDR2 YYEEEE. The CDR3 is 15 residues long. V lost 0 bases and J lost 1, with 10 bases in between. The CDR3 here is CASSLVRDLNYGYTF. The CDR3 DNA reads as TGTGCCAGCAGCTTGGTTAGGGACCTTAACTATGGCTACACCTTC.

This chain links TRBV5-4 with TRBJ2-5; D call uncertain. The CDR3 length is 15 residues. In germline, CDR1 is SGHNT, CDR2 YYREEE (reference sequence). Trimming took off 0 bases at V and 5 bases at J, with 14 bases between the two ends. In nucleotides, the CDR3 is TGTGCCAGCAGCTTGGGTGCGCAGTCGTGGGAGACCCAGTACTTC. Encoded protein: CASSLGAQSWETQYF.

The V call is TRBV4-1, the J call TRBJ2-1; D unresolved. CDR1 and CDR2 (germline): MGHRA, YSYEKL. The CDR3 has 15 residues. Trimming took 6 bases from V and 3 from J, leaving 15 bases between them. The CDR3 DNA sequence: TGCGCCAGCAGACCCCAACCCCTTGGCTACAATGAGCAGTTCTTC. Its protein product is CASRPQPLGYNEQFF.

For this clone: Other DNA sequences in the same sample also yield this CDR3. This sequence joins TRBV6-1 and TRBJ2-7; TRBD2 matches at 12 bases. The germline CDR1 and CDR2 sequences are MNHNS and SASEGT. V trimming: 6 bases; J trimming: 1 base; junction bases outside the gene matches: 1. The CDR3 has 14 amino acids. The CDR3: CASRGTSGSYEQYF. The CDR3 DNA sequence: TGTGCCAGCAGAGGGACTAGCGGGTCCTACGAGCAGTACTTC.

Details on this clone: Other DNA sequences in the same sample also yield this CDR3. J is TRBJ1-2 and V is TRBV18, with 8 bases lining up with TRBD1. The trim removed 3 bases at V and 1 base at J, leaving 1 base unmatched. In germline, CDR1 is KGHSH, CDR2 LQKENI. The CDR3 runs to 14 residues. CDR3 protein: CASSPTGDNYGYTF. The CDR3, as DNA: TGTGCCAGCTCACCGACAGGGGATAACTATGGCTACACCTTC.

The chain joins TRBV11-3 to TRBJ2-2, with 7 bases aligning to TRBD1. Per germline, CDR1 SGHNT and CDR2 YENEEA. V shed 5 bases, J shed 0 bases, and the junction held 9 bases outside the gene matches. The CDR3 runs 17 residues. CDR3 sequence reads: CASSRRTGFANTGELFF. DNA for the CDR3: TGTGCCAGCAGCCGGAGGACAGGCTTTGCGAACACCGGGGAGCTGTTTTTT.

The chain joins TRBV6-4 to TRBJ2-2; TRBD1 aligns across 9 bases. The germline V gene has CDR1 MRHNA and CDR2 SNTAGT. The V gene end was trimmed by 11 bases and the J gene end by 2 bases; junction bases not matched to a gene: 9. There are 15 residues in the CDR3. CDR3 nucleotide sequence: TGTGCCTCAAGCTTGGGACAGGGTAACACCGGGGAGCTGTTTTTT. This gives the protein CASSLGQGNTGELFF.

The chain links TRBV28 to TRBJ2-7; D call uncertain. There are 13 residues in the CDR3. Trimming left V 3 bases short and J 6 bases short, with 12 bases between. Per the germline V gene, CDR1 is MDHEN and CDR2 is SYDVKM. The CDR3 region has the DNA TGTGCCAGCAGTTTTGGGAAAAGGCTCGAGCAGTACTTC. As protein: CASSFGKRLEQYF.

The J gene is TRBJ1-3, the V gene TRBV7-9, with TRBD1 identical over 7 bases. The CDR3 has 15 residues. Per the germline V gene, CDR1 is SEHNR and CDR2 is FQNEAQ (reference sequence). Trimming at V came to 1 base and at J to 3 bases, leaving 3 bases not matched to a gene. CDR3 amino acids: CASSLGTGYGNTIYF. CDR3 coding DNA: TGTGCCAGCAGCTTAGGGACAGGTTATGGAAACACCATATATTTT.

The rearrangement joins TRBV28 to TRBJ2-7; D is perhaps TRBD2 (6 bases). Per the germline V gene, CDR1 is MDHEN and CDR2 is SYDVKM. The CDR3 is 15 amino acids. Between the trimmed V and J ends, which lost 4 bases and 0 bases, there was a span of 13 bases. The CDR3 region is CASSYLRGSSYEQYF. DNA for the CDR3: TGTGCCAGCAGTTACCTCCGGGGGAGCTCCTACGAGCAGTACTTC.

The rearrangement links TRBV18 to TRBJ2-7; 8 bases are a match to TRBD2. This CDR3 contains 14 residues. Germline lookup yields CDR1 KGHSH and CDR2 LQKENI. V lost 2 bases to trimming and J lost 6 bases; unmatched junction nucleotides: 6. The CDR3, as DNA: TGTGCCAGCTCACCATTGCGGGAGGTTGCCGAGCAGTACTTC. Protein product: CASSPLREVAEQYF.

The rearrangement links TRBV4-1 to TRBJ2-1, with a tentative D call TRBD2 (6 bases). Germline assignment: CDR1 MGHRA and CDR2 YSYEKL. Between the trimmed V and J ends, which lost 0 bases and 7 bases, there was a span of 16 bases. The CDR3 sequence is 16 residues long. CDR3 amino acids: CASSQEGIRGSNEQFF. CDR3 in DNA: TGCGCCAGCAGCCAAGAAGGCATACGGGGGAGTAATGAGCAGTTCTTC.